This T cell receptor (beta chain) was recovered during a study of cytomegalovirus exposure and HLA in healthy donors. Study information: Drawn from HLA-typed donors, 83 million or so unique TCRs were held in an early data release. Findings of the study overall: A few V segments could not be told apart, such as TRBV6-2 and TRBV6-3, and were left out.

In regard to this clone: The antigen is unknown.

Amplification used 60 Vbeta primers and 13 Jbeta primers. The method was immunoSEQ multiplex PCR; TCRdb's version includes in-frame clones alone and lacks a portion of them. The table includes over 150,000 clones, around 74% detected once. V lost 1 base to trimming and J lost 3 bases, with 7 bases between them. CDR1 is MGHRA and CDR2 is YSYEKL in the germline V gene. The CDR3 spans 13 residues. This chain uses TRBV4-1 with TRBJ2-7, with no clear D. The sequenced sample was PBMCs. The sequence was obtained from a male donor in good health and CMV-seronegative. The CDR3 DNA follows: TGCGCCAGCAGCCAAGTTAACGGCTACGAGCAGTACTTC. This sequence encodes CASSQVNGYEQYF.